This entry lists 24 T cell receptor beta chains sequenced from one sample in a study of T cell repertoires in ileal Crohn's disease. The protocol was immunoSEQ multiplex PCR, while the TCRdb copy is restricted to in-frame clones and leaves out a portion. Of tens of thousands of clones listed, 81% are singletons. Sequencing input: ileal tissue. Every receptor here comes from an adult with Crohn's disease.

The chain recombines TRBV6-1 with TRBJ1-3; the match to TRBD1 covers 7 bases. J gave up 9 bases and V 2 bases, and 4 bases lay outside the gene matches. Germline V gene data show CDR1 as MNHNS and CDR2 as SASEGT. CDR3 length equals 13 residues. CDR3: CASSETTGATIYF. The CDR3 nucleotides are TGTGCCAGCAGTGAAACTACAGGGGCCACCATATATTTT.

The rearrangement joins TRBV5-1 to TRBJ2-7, with a weak D call TRBD2 (6 bases). Deletions cut 5 bases from V and 1 base from J, with 16 bases between. Looked up from germline, CDR1 is SGHRS and CDR2 is YFSETQ. The CDR3 contains 15 residues. The CDR3 is CASRESGVTSYEQYF. The CDR3 DNA follows: TGCGCCAGCAGGGAATCGGGGGTAACATCCTACGAGCAGTACTTC.

V is TRBV6-5 and J is TRBJ1-1; 9 bases fit TRBD1. Germline trimming cut 6 bases from V and 5 bases from J; bases unmatched to any gene: 7. The CDR3 has 14 residues. Germline lookup yields CDR1 MNHEY and CDR2 SVGAGI. The CDR3 region has the DNA TGTGCCAGCAGACTTTACAGGGGGCCGACTGAAGCTTTCTTT. Protein sequence: CASRLYRGPTEAFF.

Here the CDR3 DNA reads TGTGCCAGCAGCTCGACAGGGAGAATTACTGAAGCTTTCTTT. It codes for CASSSTGRITEAFF. The chain carries TRBV7-9 and TRBJ1-1, with TRBD1 identical over 7 bases. Germline-derived CDR1 and CDR2 are SEHNR and FQNEAQ (reference sequence). V gave up 4 bases and J gave up 5 bases; unmatched junction bases: 7. The CDR3 sequence is 14 residues long.

V is TRBV6-1 and J is TRBJ2-5, with TRBD1 matching 8 bases. Germline CDR1 is MNHNS and CDR2 is SASEGT. The J segment lost 5 bases and the V segment lost 6 bases, leaving 8 bases of the junction unmatched. There are 14 residues in the CDR3. The CDR3 DNA sequence: TGTGCCAGCAGAGCGACAGGGGTTAAGGAGACCCAGTACTTC. Its translation: CASRATGVKETQYF.

This chain links TRBV10-2 with TRBJ1-1; D unresolved. With 3 bases removed from V and 3 bases from J, the gap between germline ends came to 5 bases. Germline CDR1 and CDR2: WSHSY and SAAADI. This CDR3 is 12 amino acids long. The CDR3 DNA sequence: TGCGCCAGCAGTGAAGCCTACACTGAAGCTTTCTTT. Translation: CASSEAYTEAFF.

This clone was seen a handful of times. The chain employs TRBV6-1 and TRBJ2-7; possible D gene TRBD2, 6 bases. V lost 2 bases, J lost 5 bases, and 10 bases lay in between. This CDR3 spans 13 amino acids. The V gene's germline CDR1 is MNHNS and CDR2 SASEGT. The CDR3 loop reads CASSEYWRDEQYF. The CDR3 DNA follows: TGTGCCAGCAGTGAATATTGGAGGGACGAGCAGTACTTC.

This sequence joins TRBV12-5 and TRBJ2-2; a possible D gene is TRBD2 (6 bases). This CDR3 has 16 amino acids. CDR1 and CDR2 from the germline V gene are LGHNT and FRNRAP. V was trimmed by 0 bases and J by 7 bases, leaving 15 bases between them. This chain's CDR3 is CASGLVGEATGGELFF. The CDR3 coding sequence is TGTGCTAGTGGTTTGGTAGGGGAGGCGACCGGCGGGGAGCTGTTTTTT.

The chain has TRBV4-1 and TRBJ2-5; 12 bases are shared with TRBD2. From germline, CDR1 is MGHRA and CDR2 YSYEKL. This CDR3 region has 15 residues. V dropped 1 base and J dropped 3; count of bases not matched to a gene: 0. This CDR3 is CASSQGLAGEETQYF. CDR3 DNA: TGCGCCAGCAGCCAAGGACTAGCGGGGGAAGAGACCCAGTACTTC.

V gene TRBV10-3 combines with J gene TRBJ2-1, with 10 bases aligning to TRBD2. CDR1 is ENHRY, CDR2 SYGVKD, per germline. V trimming: 2 bases; J trimming: 4 bases; junction bases outside the gene matches: 17. This CDR3 comprises 20 residues. The CDR3 here is CAISEPFRLGAGGRYNEQFF. CDR3 coding DNA: TGTGCCATCAGTGAGCCGTTTCGGCTCGGAGCGGGGGGGCGTTACAATGAGCAGTTCTTC.

The chain combines TRBV11-2 with TRBJ1-5, with unresolved D. Germline V gene sequence: CDR1 SGHAT, CDR2 FQNNGV. CDR3 length equals 15 residues. Trimming stripped 5 bases from V and 0 bases from J, with 11 bases between. CDR3 coding DNA: TGTGCCAGCAGCCTCGACTTATATAGCAATCAGCCCCAGCATTTT. This encodes CASSLDLYSNQPQHF.

The gene calls are TRBV11-1 and TRBJ2-1, with TRBD2 matching 11 bases. The trim removed 1 base at V and 7 bases at J, leaving 3 bases unmatched. The CDR3 loop spans 15 amino acids. CDR1 SGHAT and CDR2 FQDESV come from the germline V gene (reference sequence). The CDR3 region is CASSLGLAGGNEQFF. Here the CDR3 DNA reads TGTGCCAGCAGCTTAGGGCTAGCGGGGGGTAATGAGCAGTTCTTC.

J is TRBJ1-2 and V is TRBV11-2, with 10 bases lining up with TRBD1. From germline, CDR1 is SGHAT and CDR2 FQNNGV. The V segment lost 4 bases and the J segment 4 bases; nucleotides outside the gene matches: 3. The CDR3 length is 14 residues. The CDR3 protein is CASSSGQGIYGYTF. The CDR3, as DNA: TGTGCCAGCAGCTCGGGACAGGGGATCTATGGCTACACCTTC.

V usage is TRBV7-9 and J usage is TRBJ2-7; D not resolved. The CDR3 is 13 residues long. Trimming took off 0 bases at V and 2 bases at J, with 5 bases between the two ends. The germline V gene encodes CDR1 SEHNR and CDR2 FQNEAQ (reference sequence). For the CDR3, the DNA is TGTGCCAGCAGCTTAGCCGGTGCCTACGAGCAGTACTTC. Translation: CASSLAGAYEQYF.

The gene calls are TRBV6-1 and TRBJ2-1, with TRBD1 matching over 7 bases. CDR1 and CDR2 from the germline V gene are MNHNS and SASEGT. This CDR3 contains 12 residues. J gave up 10 bases and V 1 base, and 1 base lay outside the gene matches. The CDR3 nucleotides read TGTGCCAGCAGTGAAGGGGACAGCGAGCAGTTCTTC. This sequence encodes CASSEGDSEQFF.

V gene TRBV5-1 combines with J gene TRBJ1-2; no definite D call. The V end was cut by 4 bases, the J end by 8 bases, with 15 bases between. The CDR3 sequence is 13 residues long. The germline V gene encodes CDR1 SGHRS and CDR2 YFSETQ. Here the CDR3 reads CASSPSGPKGYTF. The CDR3 coding sequence is TGCGCCAGCAGCCCCTCGGGTCCGAAGGGCTACACCTTC.

This rearrangement joins TRBV7-9 to TRBJ1-4; TRBD1 matches 9 bases. There are 14 residues in the CDR3. Trimming cost V 4 bases and J 8 bases; bases outside gene matches: 5. CDR1 is SEHNR and CDR2 is FQNEAQ in the germline V gene (reference sequence). CDR3 bases: TGTGCCAGCAGCTCGGGGACAGGGACGGAAAAACTGTTTTTT. Protein product: CASSSGTGTEKLFF.

The chain couples TRBV23-1 to TRBJ2-3; tentative D call: TRBD1 (5 bases). TRBV23-1 is classed as an ORF, of uncertain function. The V end lost 4 bases, the J end lost 0 bases, and 17 bases lay between the germline ends. CDR3 length: 17 amino acids. CDR3 sequence (DNA): TGCGCCAGCAGTCTCACTCCAGGGAACTCTAGCACAGATACGCAGTATTTT. Residues: CASSLTPGNSSTDTQYF.

The V call is TRBV2, the J call TRBJ1-2, with a weak D call TRBD1 (6 bases). This CDR3 comprises 13 residues. Looked up from germline, CDR1 is SNHLY and CDR2 is FYNNEI. Trimming pared 6 bases from V and 4 bases from J, leaving 12 bases between. This CDR3 reads CASRDSFPYGYTF. The CDR3 nucleotides are TGTGCCAGCAGGGACAGCTTCCCCTATGGCTACACCTTC.

This sequence joins TRBV5-1 and TRBJ2-5, with 8 nucleotides matching TRBD1. The CDR3 is 14 amino acids. Trimming took 4 bases from V and 4 from J; bases not matched to a gene: 6. Germline-derived CDR1 and CDR2 are SGHRS and YFSETQ. The CDR3, as DNA: TGCGCCAGCAGCAAGGGACAGGTAACAGAGACCCAGTACTTC. Its translation: CASSKGQVTETQYF.

The chain employs TRBV2 and TRBJ1-6; a weak D match, TRBD1 (6 bases). Germline CDR1 and CDR2: SNHLY and FYNNEI. CDR3 length equals 12 residues. The ends were cut back, 6 bases at V and 8 bases at J, with 8 bases in the middle. The CDR3 nucleotides are TGTGCCAGCAGCCACAGGGATTCACCCCTCCACTTT. This gives the protein CASSHRDSPLHF.

The rearrangement joins TRBV6-5 to TRBJ2-3; D perhaps matches TRBD2 (6 bases). The V gene's germline CDR1 is MNHEY and CDR2 SVGAGI. V lost 4 bases and J lost 1, with 15 bases in between. CDR3 size: 16 residues. CDR3 DNA sequence: TGTGCCAGCAGTTCCATCCGGGGGTTGGGCACAGATACGCAGTATTTT. Amino acids: CASSSIRGLGTDTQYF.

The chain is built from TRBV6-5 and TRBJ1-5; 10 bases map to TRBD1. Trimming took 4 bases from V and 11 from J; bases not matched to a gene: 8. The germline V gene has CDR1 MNHEY and CDR2 SVGAGI. CDR3 length: 14 amino acids. The DNA of the CDR3 is TGTGCCAGCAGTTCCAGGACAGGGGGTAGGGCCCAGCATTTT. Encoded protein: CASSSRTGGRAQHF.

The chain links TRBV5-1 to TRBJ2-1; 7 bases align to TRBD1. In germline, CDR1 is SGHRS, CDR2 YFSETQ. The CDR3 totals 15 residues. V gave up 5 bases and J gave up 0 bases; unmatched junction bases: 5. CDR3 in amino acids: CASRAGTDSYNEQFF. The CDR3 DNA sequence: TGCGCCAGCAGGGCCGGGACAGACTCCTACAATGAGCAGTTCTTC.